This TCR beta chain appears in the sequencing data of a study of T cells in Graves' hyperthyroidism and ophthalmopathy. Study details: Peripheral blood was obtained at initial diagnosis, preceding any treatment.

Authors of the study amplified TCR beta CDR3 regions from RNA transcripts. In the first-round RT-PCR of the TCR CDR3, the HTBI primer set was used. TCRdb redid the calling of the multiplex PCR reads with MiXCR, one entry per CDR3 protein. The table includes under 300,000 distinct CDR3 sequences, approximately 23% detected once. The V gene end was trimmed by 5 bases and the J gene end by 5 bases; junction bases not matched to a gene: 8. Germline V lookup: CDR1 SGHVS, CDR2 FNYEAQ. The CDR3 extends over 14 amino acids. Ophthalmopathy in the patients scored at least 3 on Clinical Activity Score and at least 4 on NOSPECS grade, lasting under 3 months. This clonotype was seen at least ten times. Its antigen is unidentified. Study-wide points: Stable hyperthyroidism and ophthalmopathy were separated using 13 V-J signatures.

The sequence was collected from a man aged 30-40 years with Graves' ophthalmopathy. The V gene is TRBV7-6, the J gene TRBJ2-5; 7 positions agree with TRBD1. Material: blood. The CDR3 DNA sequence: TGTGCCAGCAGCCCTAACAGGGGCTGGGAGACCCAGTACTTC. It specifies CASSPNRGWETQYF.